This T cell receptor (beta chain) was retrieved from a study of response to subunit inactivated influenza vaccine. This clonotype has at least ten counts. Its specificity is unknown. Broader study findings: There was a suggestion from the authors that each seasonal influenza vaccination recruits few new T cells.

The CDR3 runs 14 residues. From germline, CDR1 is SGHRS and CDR2 YFSETQ. Trimming took 4 bases from V and 6 from J, leaving 16 bases between them. One entry per CDR3 protein, called by TCRdb with MiXCR from the RT-PCR reads. The sample lists about 310,000 distinct CDR3 sequences; roughly 20% were seen once. This clonotype was obtained from a man aged 50-75 years who received an inactivated influenza vaccine. Sequenced material: PBMCs from blood, taken roughly 20 months after vaccination. This chain links TRBV5-1 with TRBJ1-2; D might be TRBD1 (5 bases). The CDR3 DNA is TGCGCCAGCAGCAGGGACGAGCGAAGAAATGGCTACACCTTC. This sequence encodes CASSRDERRNGYTF. The full variable domain, with the rest looked up from reference TRBV5-1 and TRBJ1-2, is KAGVTQTPRYLIKTRGQQVTLSCSPISGHRSVSWYQQTPGQGLQFLFEYFSETQRNKGNFPGRFSGRQFSNSRSEMNVSTLELGDSALYLCASSRDERRNGYTFGSGTRLTVV.